This T cell receptor (beta chain) was observed in a study of blood T cell repertoires in COVID-19. The CDR3 is 14 residues long. CDR1 is SEHNR and CDR2 is FQNEAQ in the germline V gene (reference sequence). The V segment lost 3 bases and the J segment 4 bases; nucleotides outside the gene matches: 5. Donors in Cohort 3 who had recovered were those with two negative PCRs, healthcare professional clearance, or resolution of their symptoms. Sequencing was performed with immunoSEQ multiplex PCR; in TCRdb, only in-frame clones are kept and a portion is missing. The sample yields hundreds of thousands of clones, around 86% seen once.

This chain uses TRBV7-9 with TRBJ1-2, with 7 bases matching TRBD1. This clonotype originated in a woman aged 50 to 65 who had recovered from COVID-19. Sequencing used PBMCs or T cells enriched from blood (not recorded which). CDR3 nucleotides: TGTGCCAGCAGCTTCACGACAGGGTTCTATGGCTACACCTTC. Protein: CASSFTTGFYGYTF.